This TCR beta chain was documented in a study of blood T cell repertoires in COVID-19. About the research overall: Donors in the United States, Italy and Spain gave samples during acute or convalescent COVID-19.

Data came from immunoSEQ multiplex PCR; TCRdb stores just in-frame clones and leaves some out. Among about 68,000 clones listed, 87% were seen once. The Seattle site enrolled patients during active infection and followed them longitudinally. Germline CDR1 is SEHNR and CDR2 is FQNEAQ (reference sequence). Losses at the gene ends were 4 bases for V and 6 bases for J; bases not matched to a gene: 4. This CDR3 contains 14 residues. The chain carries TRBV7-9 and TRBJ2-2; TRBD2 agrees at 8 bases. The receptor was derived from a woman between 50 and 59 years old with COVID-19, enrolled during active disease. Specimen: peripheral blood. The CDR3 nucleotides read TGTGCCAGCAGCTATGAGGGACTAGCCGGGGAGCTGTTTTTT. It yields the protein CASSYEGLAGELFF.